These 25 T cell receptor beta chains were sequenced from one sample in a study of CD8 T cells in Susac syndrome. With random hexamers, reverse transcription was performed on roughly 0.5 to 1 ug of RNA. TCRdb fed the immunoSEQ multiplex PCR reads into MiXCR, producing one record per CDR3 protein. The sample carries 100,000 to 150,000 distinct CDR3 sequences, about 92% recorded once. Sequenced: CD8+ T cells from PBMCs. The receptors come from a human donor with multiple sclerosis.

V usage is TRBV4-2 and J usage is TRBJ1-5; possibly TRBD1 for D (6 bases). CDR1 is LGHNA and CDR2 is YNFKEQ in the germline V gene. The CDR3 consists of 14 residues. The ends were cut back, 1 base at V and 6 bases at J, with 10 bases in the middle. In DNA form, the CDR3 reads TGTGCCAGCAGCCAAGGGGGGGCGTCTCAGCCCCAGCATTTT. Translating it yields CASSQGGASQPQHF.

The chain uses TRBV27 and TRBJ2-6; 7 nucleotides agree with TRBD1. The CDR3 extends over 14 amino acids. The ends lost 9 bases at V and 1 base at J; junction bases unmatched: 3. Germline V gene sequence: CDR1 MNHEY, CDR2 SMNVEV (reference sequence). CDR3 nucleotides: TGTGCCAGTAACAGGGGTTCTGGGGCCAACGTCCTGACTTTC. Protein product: CASNRGSGANVLTF. The entire variable domain, with the rest obtained from reference TRBV27 and TRBJ2-6, is as follows: EAQVTQNPRYLITVTGKKLTVTCSQNMNHEYMSWYRQDPGLGLRQIYYSMNVEVTDKGDVPEGYKVSRKEKRNFPLILESPSPNQTSLYFCASNRGSGANVLTFGAGSRLTVL.

The chain uses TRBV9 and TRBJ2-1; a possible D gene is TRBD2 (6 bases). Between the trimmed V and J ends, which lost 7 bases and 0 bases, there was a span of 11 bases. The germline gives CDR1 SGDLS, CDR2 YYNGEE. This CDR3 is built from 14 residues. The CDR3 region is CASGEGGSYNEQFF. The CDR3 DNA reads TGTGCCAGCGGAGAGGGAGGCTCCTACAATGAGCAGTTCTTC.

This clonotype was picked up one time. The chain combines TRBV6-5 with TRBJ1-5; the D is unclear. The V end was cut by 6 bases, the J end by 5 bases, with 14 bases between. This CDR3 has 14 amino acids. The germline V gene has CDR1 MNHEY and CDR2 SVGAGI. CDR3 in amino acids: CASRRGALYQPQHF. CDR3 sequence (DNA): TGTGCCAGCAGGCGGGGAGCGCTTTATCAGCCCCAGCATTTT.

V gene TRBV6-1 combines with J gene TRBJ2-1, with D perhaps matching TRBD1 (5 bases). The CDR3 spans 13 residues. Between the trimmed V and J ends, which lost 5 bases and 4 bases, there was a span of 9 bases. The germline gives CDR1 MNHNS, CDR2 SASEGT. The CDR3 spells CASSMTEYNEQFF. The CDR3 bases are TGTGCCAGCAGTATGACAGAATACAATGAGCAGTTCTTC.

The chain combines TRBV30 with TRBJ1-1; 7 bases map to TRBD1. This CDR3 comprises 14 residues. The germline CDR1 and CDR2 sequences are GTSNPN and SVGIG (reference sequence). The trim removed 1 base at V and 5 bases at J, leaving 7 bases unmatched. DNA of the CDR3: TGTGCCTGGAGTGCTAACAGGGGTGGAACTGAAGCTTTCTTT. Translated: CAWSANRGGTEAFF.

This chain links TRBV5-5 with TRBJ2-7; D may be TRBD1 (7 bases). Per germline, CDR1 SGHKS and CDR2 YYEKEE (reference sequence). V was trimmed by 4 bases and J by 3 bases, leaving 29 bases between them. The CDR3 runs 19 residues. For the CDR3, the DNA is TGTGCCAGCAGCCCCGACTGGAGGGACAGCCGATGGTATTACTACGAGCAGTACTTC. Amino acids: CASSPDWRDSRWYYYEQYF.

This clonotype was seen more than once but under ten times. V is TRBV5-1 and J is TRBJ1-1; 7 nucleotides match TRBD1. The length of the CDR3 is 11 residues. Germline CDR1 SGHRS, CDR2 YFSETQ. V lost 4 bases to trimming and J lost 9 bases; unmatched junction nucleotides: 3. The CDR3: CASSVTGKAFF. The CDR3 DNA follows: TGCGCCAGCAGCGTGACAGGGAAAGCTTTCTTT.

V usage is TRBV5-4 and J usage is TRBJ1-3; weak D call: TRBD1 (5 bases). Looked up from germline, CDR1 is SGHNT and CDR2 is YYREEE (reference sequence). Trimming took 3 bases from V and 0 from J, leaving 13 bases between them. The CDR3 runs to 16 residues. CDR3 sequence: CASSSGPLSSGNTIYF. CDR3 DNA: TGTGCCAGCAGCTCGGGACCGTTGAGCTCTGGAAACACCATATATTTT.

The gene calls are TRBV7-2 and TRBJ2-1; tentatively, D is TRBD2 (5 bases). CDR1 is SGHTA, CDR2 FQGNSA, per germline. The CDR3 runs to 16 residues. The V end lost 2 bases, the J end lost 0 bases, and 11 bases lay between the germline ends. In nucleotides, the CDR3 is TGTGCCAGCAGCTTATTGTTCCGGGACTCCTACAATGAGCAGTTCTTC. Translating it yields CASSLLFRDSYNEQFF.

The sample holds one count of this clonotype. The rearrangement joins TRBV6-6 to TRBJ2-1, with TRBD1 matching 9 bases. The CDR3 runs 13 residues. Germline CDR1 MNHNY, CDR2 SVGAGI (reference sequence). As DNA, the CDR3 is TGTGTATCCGGGACAGGGATATACAATGAGCAGTTCTTC. Protein: CVSGTGIYNEQFF.

The CDR3 loop reads CASSGDGQSNTGELFF. CDR3 bases: TGTGCCAGCAGCGGAGACGGACAGTCGAACACCGGGGAGCTGTTTTTT. This chain uses TRBV9 with TRBJ2-2, with a tentative D call TRBD1 (6 bases). CDR3 length equals 16 residues. The ends were cut back, 3 bases at V and 0 bases at J, with 12 bases in the middle. Germline loops: CDR1 SGDLS, CDR2 YYNGEE.

This chain connects TRBV4-1 to TRBJ2-5, with 7 bases that match TRBD1. J was trimmed by 0 bases and V by 4 bases; bases with no gene match: 5. Germline CDR1 MGHRA, CDR2 YSYEKL. This CDR3 contains 15 residues. In DNA, the CDR3 is TGCGCCAGCAGCCGCCGGGACAGCTACCAAGAGACCCAGTACTTC. Translated: CASSRRDSYQETQYF.

V and J are TRBV20-1 and TRBJ2-7; the D is unclear. V lost 2 bases, J lost 4 bases, and 18 bases lay in between. CDR1 is DFQATT, CDR2 SNEGSKA, per germline (reference sequence). This CDR3 contains 15 residues. The CDR3 protein is CSARKDQEVGYEQYF. The CDR3 DNA is TGCAGTGCTAGAAAGGACCAGGAAGTTGGGTACGAGCAGTACTTC.

V is TRBV2 and J is TRBJ1-4, with D perhaps matching TRBD1 (5 bases). Trimming took 4 bases from V and 7 from J, leaving 16 bases between them. Germline V gene sequence: CDR1 SNHLY, CDR2 FYNNEI. This CDR3 is 15 amino acids long. CDR3 amino acids: CASSVQGTTGEKLFF. The CDR3 coding sequence is TGTGCCAGCAGTGTGCAGGGAACAACAGGTGAAAAACTGTTTTTT.

The chain uses TRBV20-1 and TRBJ2-7; D perhaps matches TRBD2 (6 bases). The V gene lost 5 bases and the J gene lost 4 bases, with 18 bases spanning the gap. The CDR3 has 14 residues. The germline gives CDR1 DFQATT, CDR2 SNEGSKA (reference sequence). The CDR3 is CSALTERGGYEQYF. The CDR3, as DNA: TGCAGTGCTCTTACCGAAAGGGGAGGTTACGAGCAGTACTTC.

The V gene is TRBV18, the J gene TRBJ2-4; the D call may be TRBD1 or TRBD2 (6 bases each). V dropped 4 bases and J dropped 8 bases, with 15 bases sitting between them. The CDR3 totals 14 residues. Germline V gene data show CDR1 as KGHSH and CDR2 as LQKENI. CDR3 coding DNA: TGTGCCAGCTCACTCGTAGACAGGAGGGACATTCAGTACTTC. Translated, it gives CASSLVDRRDIQYF. The full variable domain, completed using reference TRBV18 and TRBJ2-4, is NAGVMQNPRHLVRRRGQEARLRCSPMKGHSHVYWYRQLPEEGLKFMVYLQKENIIDESGMPKERFSAEFPKEGPSILRIQQVVRGDSAAYFCASSLVDRRDIQYFGAGTRLSVL.

This chain uses TRBV12-3 or TRBV12-4 with TRBJ2-7; perhaps TRBD1 as D (6 bases). The CDR3 spans 11 residues. V was trimmed by 6 bases and J by 12 bases, leaving 15 bases between them. For the CDR3, the DNA is TGTGCCAGCAGCCAAAACAGGGATCCGTACTTC. It translates to CASSQNRDPYF.

This clonotype has a single count. The junction departs from germline at one end; a sequencing error may be responsible. The chain joins TRBV6-5 to TRBJ2-6, with D possibly being TRBD1 (5 bases). Looked up from germline, CDR1 is MNHEY and CDR2 is SVGAGI. CDR3 length equals 15 residues. The CDR3 loop is CASSPTVSGAKVLTF. CDR3 sequence (DNA): TGTGCCAGCAGCCCGACAGTCTCTGGGGCCAAGGTCCTGACTTTC.

This rearrangement joins TRBV28 to TRBJ1-5; 9 nucleotides align to TRBD1. Germline V gene lookup returns CDR1 MDHEN and CDR2 SYDVKM. The CDR3 runs 16 residues. V was clipped by 6 bases and J by 2 bases; unmatched bases: 8. This chain's CDR3 is CASSDRGMGGNQPQHF. The CDR3 nucleotides are TGTGCCAGCAGCGACAGGGGGATGGGGGGCAATCAGCCCCAGCATTTT.

The chain combines TRBV9 with TRBJ2-3, with a possible D match to TRBD1 (5 bases). V lost 0 bases and J 1 base, leaving 9 bases between the germline ends. Germline assignment: CDR1 SGDLS and CDR2 YYNGEE. This CDR3 has 15 residues. CDR3 amino acids: CASSVGPRGTDTQYF. The CDR3 DNA reads as TGTGCCAGCAGCGTAGGTCCCAGGGGCACAGATACGCAGTATTTT.

This chain connects TRBV7-9 to TRBJ2-7, with TRBD2 identical over 10 bases. Losses at the gene ends were 1 base for V and 6 bases for J; bases not matched to a gene: 0. The CDR3 sequence is 13 residues long. Germline V lookup: CDR1 SEHNR, CDR2 FQNEAQ (reference sequence). DNA of the CDR3: TGTGCCAGCAGCTTAGGACTAGCGGGCGAGCAGTACTTC. The encoded protein is CASSLGLAGEQYF. The whole variable domain, remainder taken from reference TRBV7-9 and TRBJ2-7, is DTGVSQNPRHKITKRGQNVTFRCDPISEHNRLYWYRQTLGQGPEFLTYFQNEAQLEKSRLLSDRFSAERPKGSFSTLEIQRTEQGDSAMYLCASSLGLAGEQYFGPGTRLTVT.

The chain carries TRBV29-1 and TRBJ2-1; the match to TRBD2 covers 13 bases. Germline V lookup: CDR1 SQVTM, CDR2 ANQGSEA. The V and J ends lost 7 bases and 9 bases, in that order; junction bases with no gene match: 9. The CDR3 has 14 amino acids. The CDR3, as DNA: TGCAGCGCCACTAGCGGGGGGGCCTGGGGTGAGCAGTTCTTC. Its translation: CSATSGGAWGEQFF.

This clonotype was detected a few times. The chain uses TRBV29-1 and TRBJ2-1, with 13 bases that match TRBD2. J lost 5 bases, V lost 3 bases, and 1 base had no gene match. This CDR3 comprises 14 residues. Germline loops: CDR1 SQVTM, CDR2 ANQGSEA. CDR3 loop: CSVEGLAGNNEQFF. The DNA for the CDR3 is TGCAGCGTTGAGGGACTAGCGGGAAACAATGAGCAGTTCTTC.

This rearrangement joins TRBV9 to TRBJ2-1; the match to TRBD2 covers 7 bases. CDR1 is SGDLS, CDR2 YYNGEE, per germline. The CDR3 is made up of 15 amino acids. The V gene end was trimmed by 4 bases and the J gene end by 4 bases; junction bases not matched to a gene: 8. The CDR3 region is CASSPRGEPYNEQFF. CDR3 sequence (DNA): TGTGCCAGCAGCCCCCGGGGGGAACCTTACAATGAGCAGTTCTTC.